This T cell receptor (beta chain) was captured by sequencing in a study of cytomegalovirus exposure and HLA in healthy donors. Sequenced by immunoSEQ multiplex PCR; TCRdb stores in-frame clones only, minus some. The data hold 250,000 to 300,000 clones, with around 86% observed a single time. This clone has more than one count but fewer than ten. The clonotype comes from a woman between 18 and 29 years old in good health and CMV-seronegative. Specimen: PBMCs.

CDR3 in DNA: TGTGCCAGCAGTTTAACCGGGGGTAATCAGCCCCAGCATTTT. Its protein product is CASSLTGGNQPQHF. V gene TRBV27 combines with J gene TRBJ1-5, with a tentative D call TRBD1 (5 bases). The germline gives CDR1 MNHEY, CDR2 SMNVEV (reference sequence). Trimming removed 2 bases from V and 4 bases from J, with 9 bases in between. The CDR3 extends over 14 amino acids.